A single sample gave rise to the 17 T cell receptor beta chains below, sequenced in a study of blood T cell repertoires in COVID-19. Some clones are missing from TCRdb's copy, which holds only in-frame ones; the method was immunoSEQ multiplex PCR. The sample includes 250,000 to 300,000 clones, 70% to 90% seen only once; the top ten take roughly 12%. Sequenced sample: peripheral blood. The receptor set was obtained from a woman aged 25 to 39 with COVID-19, enrolled during active disease.

This sequence joins TRBV29-1 and TRBJ2-5; 10 bases agree with TRBD2. The CDR3 loop spans 12 amino acids. J gave up 3 bases and V 5 bases, and 0 bases lay outside the gene matches. Germline-derived CDR1 and CDR2 are SQVTM and ANQGSEA. The CDR3 DNA sequence: TGCAGCGTTAGCGGGGGGGAAGAGACCCAGTACTTC. This gives the protein CSVSGGEETQYF.

The chain links TRBV5-1 to TRBJ2-7; 13 bases are shared with TRBD2. Trimming removed 3 bases from V and 7 bases from J; junction bases left unmatched: 10. Germline CDR1 is SGHRS and CDR2 is YFSETQ. CDR3 length: 16 residues. CDR3 nucleotides: TGCGCCAGCAGCTCGCTACTAGCGGGGGGGCCTCGGGAGCAGTACTTC. Its translation: CASSSLLAGGPREQYF.

The rearrangement links TRBV10-1 to TRBJ2-1; TRBD1 is a possible D gene (6 bases). The V gene's germline CDR1 is WNHNN and CDR2 SYGVQD (reference sequence). V was clipped by 2 bases and J by 8 bases, with 10 bases between them. The CDR3 is made up of 13 amino acids. The CDR3 here is CASSEPPGDEQFF. The CDR3 nucleotides read TGCGCCAGCAGTGAGCCGCCAGGGGATGAGCAGTTCTTC.

The chain links TRBV15 to TRBJ2-2; maybe TRBD1 (5 bases). The CDR3 is 16 amino acids. Germline CDR1 reads LNHNV; CDR2 reads YYDKDF (reference sequence). Trimming took off 1 base at V and 3 bases at J, with 12 bases between the two ends. Here the CDR3 reads CATSRGGVLDTGELFF. The CDR3 DNA sequence: TGTGCCACCAGCAGAGGGGGCGTCCTGGACACCGGGGAGCTGTTTTTT.

The rearrangement links TRBV5-6 to TRBJ1-5, with D hard to call. The CDR3 sequence is 16 residues long. Trimming removed 1 base at V and 3 bases at J, with 14 bases between. From germline, CDR1 is SGHDT and CDR2 YYEEEE. Here the CDR3 reads CASSLFRGIVNQPQHF. The DNA of the CDR3 is TGTGCCAGCAGCTTGTTCCGGGGAATTGTCAATCAGCCCCAGCATTTT. Full variable domain (missing parts from reference TRBV5-6 and TRBJ1-5): DAGVTQSPTHLIKTRGQQVTLRCSPKSGHDTVSWYQQALGQGPQFIFQYYEEEERQRGNFPDRFSGHQFPNYSSELNVNALLLGDSALYLCASSLFRGIVNQPQHFGDGTRLSIL.

The chain couples TRBV24-1 to TRBJ2-3, with 7 nucleotides matching TRBD1. The CDR3 loop spans 17 amino acids. The J segment lost 3 bases and the V segment lost 3 bases, leaving 11 bases of the junction unmatched. Per germline, CDR1 KGHDR and CDR2 SFDVKD. Here the CDR3 reads CATSDPSTGWITDTQYF. The CDR3 region has the DNA TGTGCCACCAGTGATCCTTCGACAGGGTGGATAACAGATACGCAGTATTTT.

The chain couples TRBV6-5 to TRBJ1-1; D not resolved. CDR1 and CDR2 (germline): MNHEY, SVGAGI. V was cut by 4 bases and J by 1 base, with 10 bases left in between. The CDR3 runs 14 residues. DNA for the CDR3: TGTGCCAGCAGTTCTTCCGGGGAGAACACTGAAGCTTTCTTT. Protein: CASSSSGENTEAFF.

The V call is TRBV7-9, the J call TRBJ2-3, with 7 bases identical to TRBD2. The V gene's germline CDR1 is SEHNR and CDR2 FQNEAQ (reference sequence). The CDR3 runs to 15 residues. The ends lost 4 bases at V and 2 bases at J; junction bases unmatched: 6. The CDR3 nucleotides are TGTGCCAGCAGCTACCTAGCGGACCCCACAGATACGCAGTATTTT. Amino acids: CASSYLADPTDTQYF.

The rearrangement joins TRBV18 to TRBJ1-1; 8 bases are a match to TRBD1. The CDR3 extends over 13 amino acids. Trimming at V came to 6 bases and at J to 5 bases, leaving 5 bases not matched to a gene. The V gene's germline CDR1 is KGHSH and CDR2 LQKENI. CDR3 sequence reads: CASSRDRLTEAFF. DNA of the CDR3: TGTGCCAGCTCCCGGGACAGGCTGACTGAAGCTTTCTTT.

The table lists this clone with a count of one. The J gene is TRBJ1-4, the V gene TRBV6-6, with 7 nucleotides matching TRBD1. The V segment lost 6 bases and the J segment 5 bases; nucleotides outside the gene matches: 12. The CDR3 runs to 16 residues. Germline V CDR1 and CDR2: MNHNY, SVGAGI (reference sequence). The CDR3 here is CASRSTGARLNEKLFF. The CDR3 DNA follows: TGTGCCAGCAGATCCACAGGGGCAAGGCTAAATGAAAAACTGTTTTTT.

In its sample, this clone was seen once. This chain connects TRBV2 to TRBJ2-7; D is unresolved. V lost 7 bases, J lost 3 bases, and 7 bases lay in between. This CDR3 is built from 11 residues. Germline loops: CDR1 SNHLY, CDR2 FYNNEI. The CDR3 DNA is TGTGCCAGCATATCAGGCTACGAGCAGTACTTC. This sequence encodes CASISGYEQYF.

This chain uses TRBV7-9 with TRBJ1-1, with D maybe TRBD1 (6 bases). This CDR3 has 14 amino acids. Germline values: CDR1 SEHNR, CDR2 FQNEAQ (reference sequence). Trimming cost V 5 bases and J 2 bases, with 12 bases left between them. CDR3 residues: CASSKQGINTEAFF. The CDR3 coding sequence is TGTGCCAGCAGCAAACAGGGAATAAACACTGAAGCTTTCTTT.

J is TRBJ1-6 and V is TRBV27; 7 bases are a match to TRBD1. CDR1 MNHEY and CDR2 SMNVEV come from the germline V gene (reference sequence). The CDR3 is 15 amino acids. V was pared by 7 bases and J by 5 bases, with 8 bases of the junction left unmatched. CDR3 bases: TGTGCCAGCACCCCAGGGACAGTAGATAATTCACCCCTCCACTTT. It codes for CASTPGTVDNSPLHF.

The CDR3 region is CASSPTLAGVLVTQYF. The DNA of the CDR3 is TGTGCCAGCAGCCCCACTCTAGCGGGGGTACTCGTTACGCAGTATTTT. The chain links TRBV5-4 to TRBJ2-3; 10 nucleotides align to TRBD2. Germline trimming cut 4 bases from V and 8 bases from J; bases unmatched to any gene: 13. This CDR3 spans 16 amino acids. Germline V gene sequence: CDR1 SGHNT, CDR2 YYREEE (reference sequence).

This clone appeared once. The V gene is TRBV9, the J gene TRBJ2-3, with TRBD2 matching 9 bases. After removal of 4 bases from V and 6 bases from J, the junction contained 9 bases not matched to a gene. The CDR3 covers 15 residues. The germline gives CDR1 SGDLS, CDR2 YYNGEE. CDR3 region: CASSQGGLAGDTQYF. Here the CDR3 DNA reads TGTGCCAGCAGCCAGGGTGGGCTAGCGGGGGATACGCAGTATTTT. Filled out from reference TRBV9 and TRBJ2-3, the complete variable domain reads DSGVTQTPKHLITATGQRVTLRCSPRSGDLSVYWYQQSLDQGLQFLIQYYNGEERAKGNILERFSAQQFPDLHSELNLSSLELGDSALYFCASSQGGLAGDTQYFGPGTRLTVL.

The CDR3 nucleotides read TGTGCCAGCAGCCTGGGGCTAGCGGGGGAGTTAGCCGAGCAGTACTTC. Its translation is CASSLGLAGELAEQYF. The gene calls are TRBV13 and TRBJ2-7; TRBD2 aligns across 10 bases. Germline values: CDR1 PRHDT, CDR2 FYEKMQ (reference sequence). The CDR3 has 16 amino acids. Trimming took 5 bases from V and 6 from J; bases not matched to a gene: 13.

This chain links TRBV5-1 with TRBJ1-2; TRBD1 agrees at 7 bases. The CDR3 has 13 amino acids. With V trimmed by 2 bases and J by 4 bases, 2 bases remained unmatched. CDR1 is SGHRS, CDR2 YFSETQ, per germline. This chain's CDR3 is CASSLWTGYGYTF. In nucleotides, the CDR3 is TGCGCCAGCAGCTTATGGACAGGCTATGGCTACACCTTC.